Below are 26 T cell receptor beta chains sequenced from a single sample in a study of T cell repertoires in cytomegalovirus infection. TCRdb ran MiXCR on the reads and lists one entry per CDR3 protein. The sample has 600,000 to 800,000 distinct CDR3 sequences, approximately 24% seen once; the top ten hold 6.5% to 10%. The sample taken for sequencing was CD8+ T cells from PBMCs. All receptors derive from a human donor in good health (CMV status not recorded). Some clones in this sample may be carry-over from other donors' samples.

This clonotype was recorded a few times. The chain joins TRBV14 to TRBJ2-7; D call uncertain. In germline, CDR1 is SGHDN, CDR2 FVKESK. CDR3 length: 14 amino acids. With 0 bases removed from V and 0 bases from J, the gap between germline ends came to 6 bases. The DNA for the CDR3 is TGTGCCAGCAGCCAAGAATTAGGCTCCTACGAGCAGTACTTC. Translation: CASSQELGSYEQYF.

This chain connects TRBV29-1 to TRBJ1-3; 9 bases are a match to TRBD1. The CDR3 contains 15 residues. Trimming at V came to 0 bases and at J to 3 bases, leaving 3 bases not matched to a gene. Germline lookup yields CDR1 SQVTM and CDR2 ANQGSEA. The CDR3 region is CSVEDRQGDGNTIYF. The CDR3 bases are TGCAGCGTTGAAGACAGACAGGGGGATGGAAACACCATATATTTT.

This clonotype has ten or more counts. The chain carries TRBV28 and TRBJ1-5, with D perhaps matching TRBD1 (5 bases). Germline CDR1 is MDHEN and CDR2 is SYDVKM. CDR3 length: 14 residues. The V and J ends lost 5 bases and 4 bases respectively, with 12 bases between them. The CDR3 DNA reads TGTGCCAGCAGTCCCGCGGAGGGGAATCAGCCCCAGCATTTT. Protein: CASSPAEGNQPQHF.

This clonotype was picked up many times. This sequence joins TRBV11-1 and TRBJ2-1; TRBD2 matches at 14 bases. J gave up 1 base and V 3 bases, and 8 bases lay outside the gene matches. This CDR3 is 19 amino acids long. Germline CDR1 is SGHAT and CDR2 is FQDESV (reference sequence). The CDR3 protein is CASSLTSGGAASSYNEQFF. The CDR3 coding sequence is TGTGCCAGCAGCTTGACTAGCGGGGGGGCGGCATCGTCCTACAATGAGCAGTTCTTC. The full variable domain, completed using reference TRBV11-1 and TRBJ2-1, is EAEVAQSPRYKITEKSQAVAFWCDPISGHATLYWYRQILGQGPELLVQFQDESVVDDSQLPKDRFSAERLKGVDSTLKIQPAELGDSAMYLCASSLTSGGAASSYNEQFFGPGTRLTVL.

This clonotype was picked up many times. The V call is TRBV7-6, the J call TRBJ2-3; 9 bases map to TRBD2. CDR3 length: 18 amino acids. Looked up from germline, CDR1 is SGHVS and CDR2 is FNYEAQ. Trimming removed 5 bases from V and 3 bases from J; junction bases left unmatched: 15. The CDR3 spells CASSPFGSGGPRTDTQYF. The CDR3 DNA reads TGTGCCAGCAGCCCCTTCGGTAGCGGGGGCCCTAGGACAGATACGCAGTATTTT.

In this sample, this clonotype turned up a few times. The chain carries TRBV12-3 or TRBV12-4 and TRBJ2-3; either TRBD1 or TRBD2 may fit D (6 bases each). V was clipped by 3 bases and J by 0 bases, with 10 bases between them. The length of the CDR3 is 15 residues. The CDR3 DNA is TGTGCCAGCAGTTTTGACGGGGGCAGCACAGATACGCAGTATTTT. This codes for CASSFDGGSTDTQYF.

This rearrangement joins TRBV29-1 to TRBJ2-7; TRBD1 aligns across 10 bases. This CDR3 is 13 amino acids long. Trimming at V came to 4 bases and at J to 3 bases, leaving 3 bases not matched to a gene. CDR1 is SQVTM and CDR2 is ANQGSEA in the germline V gene. The CDR3 is CSVATGGLYEQYF. CDR3 DNA sequence: TGCAGCGTTGCGACAGGGGGCCTCTACGAGCAGTACTTC.

V and J are TRBV6-5 and TRBJ2-7; D gene ambiguous. Per germline, CDR1 MNHEY and CDR2 SVGAGI. CDR3 size: 13 residues. The V end was cut by 2 bases, the J end by 2 bases, with 7 bases between. The CDR3 loop reads CASSYKRTYEQYF. Here the CDR3 DNA reads TGTGCCAGCAGTTACAAGAGGACCTACGAGCAGTACTTC.

About this clonotype itself: With a much larger clone just one base away, this may be a read error. The chain uses TRBV7-4 and TRBJ2-1, with a tentative D call TRBD2 (5 bases). The CDR3 loop spans 12 amino acids. Germline V lookup: CDR1 SGHVT, CDR2 SQSDAQ. V was shortened by 2 bases and J by 12 bases, with 11 bases between the two germline ends. CDR3 residues: CASSLRADGQFF. CDR3 nucleotides: TGTGCCAGCAGCTTAAGAGCGGATGGGCAGTTCTTC.

The genes are TRBV19 and TRBJ1-1; D is unresolved. CDR1 and CDR2 (germline): LNHDA, SQIVND (reference sequence). V was shortened by 6 bases and J by 4 bases, with 12 bases between the two germline ends. The CDR3 consists of 13 residues. The CDR3: CASSPGSTTEAFF. For the CDR3, the DNA is TGTGCCAGTAGCCCCGGGAGTACCACTGAAGCTTTCTTT.

Note on this clonotype: One end of the junction is discordant with germline, which a read error may explain. The chain links TRBV7-8 to TRBJ1-2; D perhaps matches TRBD1 (5 bases). CDR1 is SGHVS and CDR2 is FQNEAQ in the germline V gene. This CDR3 is 12 amino acids long. The chain's CDR3 is CVSSLGDYGYTF. CDR3 in DNA: TGTGTCAGCAGCTTAGGGGACTATGGCTACACCTTC.

This clonotype was recorded a few times. CDR3 bases: TGCAGTGCTGGCTTTGGCGGAAACGAGCAGTACTTC. Its protein is CSAGFGGNEQYF. The chain couples TRBV20-1 to TRBJ2-7; D gene uncertain. Trimming shortened V by 5 bases and J by 5 bases, and 13 bases separated the two germline ends. CDR3 size: 12 residues. Germline CDR1 reads DFQATT; CDR2 reads SNEGSKA (reference sequence).

This clonotype was observed many times. V and J are TRBV4-1 and TRBJ2-2; unclear D gene. Germline V gives CDR1 MGHRA, CDR2 YSYEKL. V was shortened by 1 base and J by 0 bases, with 9 bases between the two germline ends. The CDR3 is 16 residues long. The CDR3 DNA follows: TGCGCCAGCAGCCAAGTCCCGGTAACGAACACCGGGGAGCTGTTTTTT. It is translated as CASSQVPVTNTGELFF.

This clonotype appeared many times. Mismatch with germline at one junction end may stem from a read error. This chain joins TRBV7-7 and TRBJ2-3; 12 bases match TRBD2. From germline, CDR1 is SSHAT and CDR2 FNYEAQ (reference sequence). The CDR3 extends over 18 amino acids. In nucleotides, the CDR3 is TGTGCTAGCAGCTTAAGACTAGCGGGGGCCTCTAGCACAGATACGCAGTATTTT. This sequence encodes CASSLRLAGASSTDTQYF.

This sequence joins TRBV6-2 or TRBV6-3 and TRBJ2-1; 7 nucleotides match TRBD2. V was pared by 4 bases and J by 6 bases, with 6 bases of the junction left unmatched. Germline V gives CDR1 MNHEY, CDR2 SVGEGT. The CDR3 is made up of 14 amino acids. The CDR3, as DNA: TGTGCCAGCAGTTGGGGGGGACCCGTCAATGAGCAGTTCTTC. This codes for CASSWGGPVNEQFF.

This clonotype has ten or more counts. The chain links TRBV12-5 to TRBJ2-2; 7 bases map to TRBD1. This CDR3 is 16 amino acids long. Per the germline V gene, CDR1 is LGHNT and CDR2 is FRNRAP. Unmatched junction bases numbered 7, after V lost 1 base and J lost 5 bases. The CDR3 here is CASGLDDRERTGELFF. The DNA for the CDR3 is TGTGCTAGTGGTTTGGACGACAGGGAGCGGACCGGGGAGCTGTTTTTT.

In the case of this clonotype: An end of the junction differs from the germline gene, which may be a read error. The chain links TRBV28 to TRBJ1-5; TRBD1 aligns across 9 bases. There are 15 residues in the CDR3. Germline V lookup: CDR1 MDHEN, CDR2 SYDVKM. This CDR3 reads CASSSDRGGNQSQHF. CDR3 in DNA: TGTGCCAGCAGTTCGGACAGGGGAGGCAATCAGTCCCAGCATTTT.

This clonotype was seen a handful of times. The chain couples TRBV5-5 to TRBJ1-1; TRBD1 matches 12 bases. The germline CDR1 and CDR2 sequences are SGHKS and YYEKEE (reference sequence). The CDR3 is made up of 17 amino acids. V was clipped by 4 bases and J by 2 bases; unmatched bases: 9. CDR3 in amino acids: CASSPWGQGASNTEAFF. The CDR3 coding sequence is TGTGCCAGCAGCCCGTGGGGACAGGGGGCTTCTAACACTGAAGCTTTCTTT.

This clonotype was picked up a small number of times. The genes are TRBV27 and TRBJ2-1, with 11 bases fitting TRBD1. The germline V gene encodes CDR1 MNHEY and CDR2 SMNVEV (reference sequence). The CDR3 runs to 15 residues. The V segment lost 4 bases and the J segment 7 bases; nucleotides outside the gene matches: 6. This chain's CDR3 is CASSSGQGAENEQFF. DNA for the CDR3: TGTGCCAGCAGTTCCGGACAGGGGGCCGAAAATGAGCAGTTCTTC.

This clonotype was recorded at least ten times. The gene calls are TRBV7-2 and TRBJ2-7, with TRBD1 matching 8 bases. After removal of 5 bases from V and 0 bases from J, the junction contained 21 bases not matched to a gene. Looked up from germline, CDR1 is SGHTA and CDR2 is FQGNSA. CDR3 length: 20 residues. The CDR3 spells CASSVTRRDRGPLSSYEQYF. As DNA, the CDR3 is TGTGCCAGCAGCGTAACCCGCCGAGACAGGGGACCCCTCAGCTCCTACGAGCAGTACTTC.

This clonotype has at least ten counts. This sequence joins TRBV28 and TRBJ2-3, with 8 bases identical to TRBD2. CDR3 size: 20 residues. Germline V gives CDR1 MDHEN, CDR2 SYDVKM. With 3 bases clipped from V and 0 bases from J, the junction kept 17 bases outside the gene matches. The CDR3 sequence is CASSFPIRGGGSVSTDTQYF. The DNA for the CDR3 is TGTGCCAGCAGTTTCCCAATTCGGGGGGGGGGCTCTGTGAGCACAGATACGCAGTATTTT.

Comments on this clonotype: This may be a read error, as it is one base from a much larger clone. Likely a read error: the CDR3 ends without its conserved phenylalanine or tryptophan. The V gene is TRBV7-2, the J gene TRBJ1-2, with TRBD1 as a possible D gene (6 bases). Trimming stripped 3 bases from V and 3 bases from J, with 8 bases between. The CDR3 runs 13 residues. CDR1 and CDR2 (germline): SGHTA, FQGNSA. The CDR3 reads CASSLRGDYGYTC. CDR3 DNA: TGTGCCAGCAGCTTGAGGGGGGACTATGGCTACACCTGC.

The chain joins TRBV19 to TRBJ2-1, with a tentative D call TRBD1 (5 bases). V lost 5 bases, J lost 0 bases, and 14 bases lay in between. From germline, CDR1 is LNHDA and CDR2 SQIVND (reference sequence). CDR3 length equals 16 residues. DNA for the CDR3: TGTGCCAGTAGTCTGGACACCTACACCTCCTACAATGAGCAGTTCTTC. Protein product: CASSLDTYTSYNEQFF.

J is TRBJ2-6 and V is TRBV6-1; D is ambiguous. V gave up 10 bases and J gave up 0 bases, with 10 bases separating them. Germline CDR1 MNHNS, CDR2 SASEGT. This CDR3 has 14 residues. This chain's CDR3 is CATPFHSGANVLTF. In nucleotides, the CDR3 is TGTGCCACCCCCTTCCACTCTGGGGCCAACGTCCTGACTTTC.

The J gene is TRBJ2-5, the V gene TRBV29-1, with D possibly TRBD1 on 5 matching bases. V lost 1 base and J 2 bases, leaving 14 bases between the germline ends. CDR1 and CDR2 (germline): SQVTM, ANQGSEA. The CDR3 consists of 15 residues. CDR3 nucleotides: TGCAGCGTTGAAGGGCAGGGTCAAGAACAAGAGACCCAGTACTTC. Amino acids: CSVEGQGQEQETQYF.

There are many counts of this clonotype. The V call is TRBV6-5, the J call TRBJ2-7; TRBD1 matches 8 bases. CDR1 and CDR2 (germline): MNHEY, SVGAGI. J gave up 7 bases and V 6 bases, and 8 bases lay outside the gene matches. This CDR3 spans 13 amino acids. Written as DNA, the CDR3 is TGTGCCAGCAGCACGACAGGGGCGTGGGAGCAGTACTTC. Translation gives CASSTTGAWEQYF.